A single sample is the source of the 6 T cell receptor beta chains below, sequenced in a study of T-cell reconstitution after alpha-beta-depleted transplantation in children. A library of TCRbeta sequences, prepared with unique molecular identifiers, was generated. One entry per CDR3 protein results from TCRdb running MiXCR on the PCR reads. In the table there are approximately 30,000 distinct CDR3 sequences, 6.3% of which are singletons. Material: PBMCs, mostly from graft donor cells, obtained 180 days after TCRalphabeta/CD19-depleted stem cell transplant. These receptors were obtained from a male patient between 5 and 17 years old who had a stem cell transplant for acute myeloid leukemia, so the T cells may come from the graft donor.

This clonotype was detected many times. The V call is TRBV11-2, the J call TRBJ2-4, with TRBD1 as a possible D gene (5 bases). V lost 5 bases and J 0 bases, leaving 14 bases between the germline ends. Germline assignment: CDR1 SGHAT and CDR2 FQNNGV. CDR3 length: 16 amino acids. The DNA of the CDR3 is TGTGCCAGCAGCACGCCTGACAGACTAGCCAAAAACATTCAGTACTTC. It codes for CASSTPDRLAKNIQYF.

This clonotype appeared many times. The rearrangement links TRBV28 to TRBJ1-2, with D tentatively TRBD1 (5 bases). CDR1 and CDR2 from the germline V gene are MDHEN and SYDVKM. The germline V and J ends were trimmed by 0 bases and 2 bases, with 7 bases remaining between them. The CDR3 is made up of 14 amino acids. CDR3 bases: TGTGCCAGCAGTTTATGGACAGCAAACTATGGCTACACCTTC. Its protein product is CASSLWTANYGYTF.

This clonotype came up many times. V is TRBV29-1 and J is TRBJ1-6; D is unresolved. This CDR3 contains 14 residues. Per the germline V gene, CDR1 is SQVTM and CDR2 is ANQGSEA. Trimming shortened V by 4 bases and J by 8 bases, and 15 bases separated the two germline ends. The DNA of the CDR3 is TGCAGCGTTGCTGGTAGCGACGAGGATTCACCCCTCCACTTT. Translation gives CSVAGSDEDSPLHF.

This clonotype was seen at least ten times. The chain carries TRBV27 and TRBJ1-2, with 11 positions matching TRBD1. V lost 6 bases and J lost 4; bases outside the gene matches: 13. Germline values: CDR1 MNHEY, CDR2 SMNVEV (reference sequence). There are 17 residues in the CDR3. The CDR3: CASSPGDRGSAGYGYTF. The CDR3 coding sequence is TGTGCCAGCAGCCCCGGGGACAGGGGGTCTGCGGGCTATGGCTACACCTTC.

This clonotype came up many times. The chain uses TRBV6-1 and TRBJ2-5; 7 bases fit TRBD2. This CDR3 comprises 15 residues. With V trimmed by 4 bases and J by 5 bases, 10 bases remained unmatched. The V gene's germline CDR1 is MNHNS and CDR2 SASEGT. As DNA, the CDR3 is TGTGCCAGCAGTGGAGGTAAAGCGGGGCAGGAGACCCAGTACTTC. This sequence encodes CASSGGKAGQETQYF.

This clonotype has at least ten counts. V usage is TRBV3-1 and J usage is TRBJ2-5; D is ambiguous. Trimming took 1 base from V and 2 from J, leaving 2 bases between them. The CDR3 has 12 amino acids. In germline, CDR1 is LGHDT, CDR2 YNNKEL (reference sequence). The CDR3 nucleotides read TGTGCCAGCAGCCAAGTGCAAGAGACCCAGTACTTC. Its protein product is CASSQVQETQYF.